This record concerns one TCR beta chain sequence. Its cognate antigen is unknown. The sample originates from a study of cytomegalovirus exposure and HLA in healthy donors. Findings and caveats of the study: Later analysis identified a missense DCLRE1C variant that was linked to TCR beta V- and J-gene trimming.

60 Vbeta and 13 Jbeta primers were used in PCR. Method: immunoSEQ multiplex PCR; TCRdb's copy keeps in-frame clones and lacks some. There are about 160,000 clones in the sample; about 81% occur only once, and around 1.9% lies in the top ten. V was pared by 1 base and J by 2 bases, with 6 bases of the junction left unmatched. In germline, CDR1 is SGHDT, CDR2 YYEEEE. The CDR3 is 16 residues long. The TCR comes from a young woman in good health and CMV-seronegative. This sequence joins TRBV5-6 and TRBJ2-3; TRBD2 matches 8 bases. Sequencing input: PBMCs. Here the CDR3 DNA reads TGTGCCAGCAGCTTGTTATTAGCGGGAACCACAGATACGCAGTATTTT. This gives the protein CASSLLLAGTTDTQYF.